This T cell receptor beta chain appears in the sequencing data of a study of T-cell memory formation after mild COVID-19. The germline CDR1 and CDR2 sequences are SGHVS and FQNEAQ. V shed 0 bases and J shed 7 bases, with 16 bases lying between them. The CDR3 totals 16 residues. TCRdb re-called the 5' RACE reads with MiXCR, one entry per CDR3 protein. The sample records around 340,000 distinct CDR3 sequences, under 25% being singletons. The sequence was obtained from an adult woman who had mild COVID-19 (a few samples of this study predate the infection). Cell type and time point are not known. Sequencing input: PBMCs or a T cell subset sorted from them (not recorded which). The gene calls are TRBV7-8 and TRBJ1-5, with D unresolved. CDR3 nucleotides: TGTGCCAGCAGCTTAGCGGAGGGCCTACGAAAGCAGCCCCAGCATTTT. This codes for CASSLAEGLRKQPQHF.